The following is a TCR beta chain sequence with its context. Its antigen is still unknown. This specimen belongs to a study of graft-versus-host responses after intestinal transplantation. Across the study: Anti-thymocyte globulin induction preceded approximately three years of tacrolimus and steroid maintenance in all recipients.

The assay was immunoSEQ multiplex PCR, and TCRdb's table has in-frame clones only and misses some. The profile covers approximately 25,000 clones, with about four fifths appearing a single time and 0.93% taken by the ten largest. There are 13 residues in the CDR3. CDR1 is SGHRS and CDR2 is YFSETQ in the germline V gene. Trimming shortened V by 1 base and J by 3 bases, and 8 bases separated the two germline ends. The clonotype was recovered from a human donor who was the organ donor for an intestinal transplant. The material was unstimulated CD8+ T cells sorted from spleen or lymph node cells, obtained before transplant. V gene TRBV5-1 combines with J gene TRBJ2-7; D might be TRBD1 (5 bases). The CDR3, as DNA: TGCGCCAGCAGCTTGAACAGGATCTACGAGCAGTACTTC. Translation: CASSLNRIYEQYF.